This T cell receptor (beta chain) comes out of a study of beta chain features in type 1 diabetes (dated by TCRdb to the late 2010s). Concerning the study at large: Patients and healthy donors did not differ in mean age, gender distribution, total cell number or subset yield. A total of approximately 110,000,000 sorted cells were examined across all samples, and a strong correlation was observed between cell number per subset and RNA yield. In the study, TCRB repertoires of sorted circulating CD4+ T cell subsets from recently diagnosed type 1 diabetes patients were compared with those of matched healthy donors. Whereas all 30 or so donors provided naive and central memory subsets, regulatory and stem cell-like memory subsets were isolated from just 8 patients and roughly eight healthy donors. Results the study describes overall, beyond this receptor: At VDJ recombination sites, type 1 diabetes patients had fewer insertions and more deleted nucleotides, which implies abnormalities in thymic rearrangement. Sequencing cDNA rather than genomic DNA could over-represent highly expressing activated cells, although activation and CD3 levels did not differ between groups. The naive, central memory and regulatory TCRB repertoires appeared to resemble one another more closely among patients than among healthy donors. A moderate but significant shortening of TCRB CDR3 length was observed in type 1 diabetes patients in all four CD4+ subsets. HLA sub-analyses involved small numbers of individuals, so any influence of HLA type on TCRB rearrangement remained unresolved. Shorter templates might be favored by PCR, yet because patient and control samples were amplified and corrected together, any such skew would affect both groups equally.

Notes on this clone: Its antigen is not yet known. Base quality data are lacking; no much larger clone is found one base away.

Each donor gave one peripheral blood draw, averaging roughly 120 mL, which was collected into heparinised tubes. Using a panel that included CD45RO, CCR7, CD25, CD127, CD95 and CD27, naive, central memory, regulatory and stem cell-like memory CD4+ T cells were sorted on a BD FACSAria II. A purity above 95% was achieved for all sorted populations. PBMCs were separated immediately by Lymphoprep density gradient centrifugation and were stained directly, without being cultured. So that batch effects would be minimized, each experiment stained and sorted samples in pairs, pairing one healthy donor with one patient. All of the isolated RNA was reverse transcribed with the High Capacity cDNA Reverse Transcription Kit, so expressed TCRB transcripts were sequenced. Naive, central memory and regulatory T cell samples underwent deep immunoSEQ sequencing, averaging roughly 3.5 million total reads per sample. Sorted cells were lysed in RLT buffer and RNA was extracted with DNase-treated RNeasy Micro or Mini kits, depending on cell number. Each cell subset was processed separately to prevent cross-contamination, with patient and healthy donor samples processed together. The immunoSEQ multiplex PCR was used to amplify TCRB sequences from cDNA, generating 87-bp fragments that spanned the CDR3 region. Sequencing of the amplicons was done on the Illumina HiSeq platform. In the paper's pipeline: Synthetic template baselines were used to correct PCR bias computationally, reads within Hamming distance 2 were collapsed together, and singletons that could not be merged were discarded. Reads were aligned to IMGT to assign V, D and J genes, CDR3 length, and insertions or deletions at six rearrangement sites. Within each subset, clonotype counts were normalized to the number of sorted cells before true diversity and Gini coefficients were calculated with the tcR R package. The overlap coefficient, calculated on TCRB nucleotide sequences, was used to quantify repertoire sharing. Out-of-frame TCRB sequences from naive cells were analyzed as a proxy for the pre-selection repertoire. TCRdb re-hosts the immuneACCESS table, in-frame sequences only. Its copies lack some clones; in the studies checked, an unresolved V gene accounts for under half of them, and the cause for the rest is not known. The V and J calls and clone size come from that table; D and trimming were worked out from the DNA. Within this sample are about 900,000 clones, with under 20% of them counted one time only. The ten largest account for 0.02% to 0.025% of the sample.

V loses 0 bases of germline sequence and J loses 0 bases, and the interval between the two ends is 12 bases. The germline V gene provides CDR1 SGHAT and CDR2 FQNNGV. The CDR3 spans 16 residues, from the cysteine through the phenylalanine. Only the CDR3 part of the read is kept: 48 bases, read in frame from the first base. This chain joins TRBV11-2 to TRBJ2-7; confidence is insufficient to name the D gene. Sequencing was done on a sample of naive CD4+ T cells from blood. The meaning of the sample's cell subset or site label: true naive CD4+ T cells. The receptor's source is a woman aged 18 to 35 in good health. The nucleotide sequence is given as TGTGCCAGCAGCTTAGATCCGTCAGAGAGCTCCTACGAGCAGTACTTC. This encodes CASSLDPSESSYEQYF.